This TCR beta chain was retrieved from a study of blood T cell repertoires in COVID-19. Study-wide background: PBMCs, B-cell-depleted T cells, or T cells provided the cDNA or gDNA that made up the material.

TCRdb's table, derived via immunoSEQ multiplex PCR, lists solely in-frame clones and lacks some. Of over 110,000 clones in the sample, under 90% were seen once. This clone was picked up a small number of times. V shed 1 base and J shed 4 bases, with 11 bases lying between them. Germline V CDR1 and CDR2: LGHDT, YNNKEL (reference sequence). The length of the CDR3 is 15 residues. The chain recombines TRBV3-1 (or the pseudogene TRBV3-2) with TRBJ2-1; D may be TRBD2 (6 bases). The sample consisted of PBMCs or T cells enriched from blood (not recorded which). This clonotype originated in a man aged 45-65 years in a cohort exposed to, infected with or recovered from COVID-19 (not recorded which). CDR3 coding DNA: TGTGCCAGCAGCCAAGGCGGGAACAGATACAATGAGCAGTTCTTC. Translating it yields CASSQGGNRYNEQFF.